The 6 T cell receptor beta chains listed next were all sequenced from one sample in a study of blood T cells in healthy people across ages. Using a J-beta primer mix together with a sample-barcoded 5' primer, a second PCR was run for roughly 6 to 11 cycles. Each CDR3 protein gets one entry after TCRdb re-called the 5' RACE reads with MiXCR. This table holds over 1.5 million distinct CDR3 sequences, around 48% found once. The sample was blood. The receptors here all came from a woman aged 40 to 50 in good health.

The rearrangement links TRBV2 to TRBJ2-7, with 8 bases matching TRBD1. There are 15 residues in the CDR3. Germline assignment: CDR1 SNHLY and CDR2 FYNNEI. The junction had 13 bases not matched to a gene; V was cut back by 11 bases and J by 1 base. CDR3 sequence (DNA): TGTGCCGGCGTCAGGGGGCCCGGGGAATCCTACGAGCAGTACTTC. The encoded protein is CAGVRGPGESYEQYF.

The chain carries TRBV20-1 and TRBJ1-2; no definite D call. In germline, CDR1 is DFQATT, CDR2 SNEGSKA (reference sequence). V shed 2 bases and J shed 8 bases, with 18 bases lying between them. CDR3 length equals 14 residues. The CDR3 is CSARSQLSYEGYTF. In DNA, the CDR3 is TGCAGTGCTAGATCGCAGCTCTCCTATGAGGGCTACACCTTC.

This chain links TRBV6-2 or TRBV6-3 with TRBJ2-5, with D possibly being TRBD2 (6 bases). In germline, CDR1 is MNHEY, CDR2 SVGEGT. The CDR3 totals 15 residues. V was cut by 2 bases and J by 2 bases, with 12 bases left in between. The CDR3: CASSYRAGRQETQYF. CDR3 in DNA: TGTGCCAGCAGTTACAGGGCGGGGAGGCAAGAGACCCAGTACTTC.

This chain links TRBV11-2 with TRBJ1-4; possible D gene TRBD1, 5 bases. Germline lookup yields CDR1 SGHAT and CDR2 FQNNGV. V was trimmed by 8 bases and J by 4 bases, leaving 11 bases between them. This CDR3 is built from 13 residues. CDR3 in amino acids: CASAQGHNEKLFF. The CDR3 bases are TGTGCCAGCGCCCAGGGCCATAATGAAAAACTGTTTTTT. Based on the CDR3 plus reference TRBV11-2 and TRBJ1-4, the full variable domain is EAGVAQSPRYKIIEKRQSVAFWCNPISGHATLYWYQQILGQGPKLLIQFQNNGVVDDSQLPKDRFSAERLKGVDSTLKIQPAKLEDSAVYLCASAQGHNEKLFFGSGTQLSVL.

The J gene is TRBJ2-7, the V gene TRBV6-1; D uncertain. V was cut by 5 bases and J by 0 bases, with 14 bases left in between. In germline, CDR1 is MNHNS, CDR2 SASEGT. The CDR3 is made up of 15 amino acids. The CDR3 DNA reads TGTGCCAGCAGTTTTGCACACGACACCTCCTACGAGCAGTACTTC. This encodes CASSFAHDTSYEQYF.

There are a few counts of this clonotype. V and J are TRBV27 and TRBJ2-4; 14 positions agree with TRBD2. Germline assignment: CDR1 MNHEY and CDR2 SMNVEV (reference sequence). The CDR3 covers 19 residues. The V gene end was trimmed by 5 bases and the J gene end by 0 bases; junction bases not matched to a gene: 9. As DNA, the CDR3 is TGTGCCAGCAGTCCCCCCGGGACTAGCGGGGGATTAGCCAAAAACATTCAGTACTTC. Residues: CASSPPGTSGGLAKNIQYF.